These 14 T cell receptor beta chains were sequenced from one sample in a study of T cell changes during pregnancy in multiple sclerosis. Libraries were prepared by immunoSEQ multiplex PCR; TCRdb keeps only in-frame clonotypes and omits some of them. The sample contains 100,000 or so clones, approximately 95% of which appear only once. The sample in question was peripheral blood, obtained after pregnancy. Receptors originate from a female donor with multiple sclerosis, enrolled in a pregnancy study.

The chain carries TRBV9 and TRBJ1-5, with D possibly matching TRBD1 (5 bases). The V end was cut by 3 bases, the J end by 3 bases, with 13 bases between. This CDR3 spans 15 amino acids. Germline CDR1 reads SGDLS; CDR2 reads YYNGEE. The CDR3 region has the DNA TGTGCCAGCAGCGAGGGGTCCAGTGCCAATCAGCCCCAGCATTTT. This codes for CASSEGSSANQPQHF. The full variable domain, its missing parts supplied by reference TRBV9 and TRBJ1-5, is DSGVTQTPKHLITATGQRVTLRCSPRSGDLSVYWYQQSLDQGLQFLIQYYNGEERAKGNILERFSAQQFPDLHSELNLSSLELGDSALYFCASSEGSSANQPQHFGDGTRLSIL.

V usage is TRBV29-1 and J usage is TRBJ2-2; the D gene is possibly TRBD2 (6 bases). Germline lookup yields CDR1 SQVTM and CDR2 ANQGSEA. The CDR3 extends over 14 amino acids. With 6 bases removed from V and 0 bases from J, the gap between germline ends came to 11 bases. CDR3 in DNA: TGCAGCGTACGCACTAGCTCGAACACCGGGGAGCTGTTTTTT. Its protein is CSVRTSSNTGELFF.

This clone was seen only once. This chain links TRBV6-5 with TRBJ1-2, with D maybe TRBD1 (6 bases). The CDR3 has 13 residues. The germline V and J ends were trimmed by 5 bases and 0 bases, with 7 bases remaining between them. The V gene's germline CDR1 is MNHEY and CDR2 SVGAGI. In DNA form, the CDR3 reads TGTGCCAGCAGTCGACAGGCTAACTATGGCTACACCTTC. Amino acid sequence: CASSRQANYGYTF.

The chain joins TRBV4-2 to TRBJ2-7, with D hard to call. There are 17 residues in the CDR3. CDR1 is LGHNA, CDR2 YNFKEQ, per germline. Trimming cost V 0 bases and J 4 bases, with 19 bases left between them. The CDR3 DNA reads TGTGCCAGCAGCCAAGATCTCGGTACTCGTTCTGAGTACGAGCAGTACTTC. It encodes CASSQDLGTRSEYEQYF.

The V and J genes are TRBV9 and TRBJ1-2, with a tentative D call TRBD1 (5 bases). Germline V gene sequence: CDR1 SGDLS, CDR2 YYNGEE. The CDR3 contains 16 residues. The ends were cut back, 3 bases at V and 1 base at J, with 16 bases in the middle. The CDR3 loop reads CASSAPNLQGNYGYTF. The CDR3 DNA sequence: TGTGCCAGCAGCGCCCCAAATCTGCAGGGTAACTATGGCTACACCTTC.

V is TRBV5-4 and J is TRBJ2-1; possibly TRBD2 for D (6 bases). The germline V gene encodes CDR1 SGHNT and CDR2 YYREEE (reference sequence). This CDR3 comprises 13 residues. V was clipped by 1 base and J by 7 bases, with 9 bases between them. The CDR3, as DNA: TGTGCCAGCAGCTTGCCGGGAGTAAATGAGCAGTTCTTC. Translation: CASSLPGVNEQFF.

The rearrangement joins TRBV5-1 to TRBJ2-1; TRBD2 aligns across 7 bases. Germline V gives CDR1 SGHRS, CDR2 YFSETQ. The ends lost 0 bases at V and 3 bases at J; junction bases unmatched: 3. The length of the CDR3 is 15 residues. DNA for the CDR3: TGCGCCAGCAGCTTGGACCAGCGGGGCTACAATGAGCAGTTCTTC. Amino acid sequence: CASSLDQRGYNEQFF.

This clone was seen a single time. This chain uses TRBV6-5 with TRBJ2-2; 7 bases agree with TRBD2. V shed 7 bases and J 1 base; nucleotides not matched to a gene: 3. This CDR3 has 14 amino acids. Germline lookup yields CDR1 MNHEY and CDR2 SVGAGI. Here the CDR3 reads CASKERENTGELFF. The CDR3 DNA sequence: TGTGCCAGCAAAGAGCGGGAGAACACCGGGGAGCTGTTTTTT.

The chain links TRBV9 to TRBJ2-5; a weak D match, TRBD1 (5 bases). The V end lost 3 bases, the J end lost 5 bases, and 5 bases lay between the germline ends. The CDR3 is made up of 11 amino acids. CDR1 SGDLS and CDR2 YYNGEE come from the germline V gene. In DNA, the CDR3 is TGTGCCAGCAGCGCAGGGGAGACCCAGTACTTC. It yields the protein CASSAGETQYF.

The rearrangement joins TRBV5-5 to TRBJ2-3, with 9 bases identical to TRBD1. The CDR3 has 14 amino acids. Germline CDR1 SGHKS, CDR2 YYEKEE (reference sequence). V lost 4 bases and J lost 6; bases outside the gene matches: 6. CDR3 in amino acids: CASSLGQGRDTQYF. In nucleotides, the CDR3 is TGTGCCAGCAGCCTGGGACAGGGAAGGGATACGCAGTATTTT.

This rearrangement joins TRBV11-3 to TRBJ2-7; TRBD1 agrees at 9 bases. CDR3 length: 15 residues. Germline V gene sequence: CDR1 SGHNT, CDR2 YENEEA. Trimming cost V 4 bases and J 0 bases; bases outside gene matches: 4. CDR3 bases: TGTGCCAGCAGCTCGGGGACAGGGAGCTCCTACGAGCAGTACTTC. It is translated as CASSSGTGSSYEQYF. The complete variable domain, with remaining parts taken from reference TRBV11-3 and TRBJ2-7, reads EAGVVQSPRYKIIEKKQPVAFWCNPISGHNTLYWYLQNLGQGPELLIRYENEEAVDDSQLPKDRFSAERLKGVDSTLKIQPAELGDSAVYLCASSSGTGSSYEQYFGPGTRLTVT.

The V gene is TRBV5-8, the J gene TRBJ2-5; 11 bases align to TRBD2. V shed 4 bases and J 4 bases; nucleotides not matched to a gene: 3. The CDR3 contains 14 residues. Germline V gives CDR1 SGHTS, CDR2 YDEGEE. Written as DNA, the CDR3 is TGTGCCAGCAGCAGAGGACTAGCGGGAGAGACCCAGTACTTC. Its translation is CASSRGLAGETQYF.

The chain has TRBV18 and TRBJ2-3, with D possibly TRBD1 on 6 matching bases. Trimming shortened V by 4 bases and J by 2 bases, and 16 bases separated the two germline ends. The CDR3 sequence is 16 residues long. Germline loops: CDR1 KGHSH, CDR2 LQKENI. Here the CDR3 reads CASSLKDRLPTDTQYF. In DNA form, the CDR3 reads TGTGCCAGCTCACTGAAAGACAGGCTGCCCACAGATACGCAGTATTTT.

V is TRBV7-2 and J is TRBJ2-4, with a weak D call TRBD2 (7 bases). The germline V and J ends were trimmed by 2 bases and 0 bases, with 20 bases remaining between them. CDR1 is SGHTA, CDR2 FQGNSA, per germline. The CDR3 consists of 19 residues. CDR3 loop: CASSLRVGGPGRAKNIQYF. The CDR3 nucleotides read TGTGCCAGCAGCTTAAGAGTGGGGGGGCCAGGGCGAGCCAAAAACATTCAGTACTTC.